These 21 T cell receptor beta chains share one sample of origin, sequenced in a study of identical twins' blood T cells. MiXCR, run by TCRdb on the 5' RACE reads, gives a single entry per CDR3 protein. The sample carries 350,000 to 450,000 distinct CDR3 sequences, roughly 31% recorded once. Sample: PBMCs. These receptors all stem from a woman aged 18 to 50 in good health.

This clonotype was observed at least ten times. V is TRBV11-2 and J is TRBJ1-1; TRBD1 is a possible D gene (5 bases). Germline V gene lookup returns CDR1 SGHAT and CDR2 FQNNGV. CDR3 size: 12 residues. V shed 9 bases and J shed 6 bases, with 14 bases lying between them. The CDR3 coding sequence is TGTGCCAGTAGCCGGGGGTTCGCTGAAGCTTTCTTT. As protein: CASSRGFAEAFF. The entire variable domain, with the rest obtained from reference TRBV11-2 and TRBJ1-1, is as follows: EAGVAQSPRYKIIEKRQSVAFWCNPISGHATLYWYQQILGQGPKLLIQFQNNGVVDDSQLPKDRFSAERLKGVDSTLKIQPAKLEDSAVYLCASSRGFAEAFFGQGTRLTVV.

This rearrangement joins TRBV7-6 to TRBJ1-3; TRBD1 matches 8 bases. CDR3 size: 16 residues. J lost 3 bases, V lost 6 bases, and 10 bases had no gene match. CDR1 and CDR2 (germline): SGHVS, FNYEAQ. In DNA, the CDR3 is TGTGCCAGCAGTTCTCCGGGACAGGACCGTGGAAACACCATATATTTT. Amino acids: CASSSPGQDRGNTIYF.

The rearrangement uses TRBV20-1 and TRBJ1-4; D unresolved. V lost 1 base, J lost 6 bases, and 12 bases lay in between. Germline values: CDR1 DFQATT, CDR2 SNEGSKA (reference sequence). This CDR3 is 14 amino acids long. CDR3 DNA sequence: TGCAGTGCTAGAGGGGAATATTCATATGAAAAACTGTTTTTT. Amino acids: CSARGEYSYEKLFF.

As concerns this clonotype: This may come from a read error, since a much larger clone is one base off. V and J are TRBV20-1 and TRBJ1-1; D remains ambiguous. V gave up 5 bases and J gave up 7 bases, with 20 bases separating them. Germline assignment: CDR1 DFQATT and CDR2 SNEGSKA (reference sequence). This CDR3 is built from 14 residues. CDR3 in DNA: TGCAGTGCTTGTCTAGGGTTCCGTCCCAATGAAGCTTTCTTT. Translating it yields CSACLGFRPNEAFF.

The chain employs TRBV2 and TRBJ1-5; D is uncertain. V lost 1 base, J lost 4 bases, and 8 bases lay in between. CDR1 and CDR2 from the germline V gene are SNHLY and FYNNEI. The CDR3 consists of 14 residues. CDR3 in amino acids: CASSEVSENQPQHF. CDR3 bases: TGTGCCAGCAGTGAAGTTAGTGAGAATCAGCCCCAGCATTTT. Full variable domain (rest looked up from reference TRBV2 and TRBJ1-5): EPEVTQTPSHQVTQMGQEVILRCVPISNHLYFYWYRQILGQKVEFLVSFYNNEISEKSEIFDDQFSVERPDGSNFTLKIRSTKLEDSAMYFCASSEVSENQPQHFGDGTRLSIL.

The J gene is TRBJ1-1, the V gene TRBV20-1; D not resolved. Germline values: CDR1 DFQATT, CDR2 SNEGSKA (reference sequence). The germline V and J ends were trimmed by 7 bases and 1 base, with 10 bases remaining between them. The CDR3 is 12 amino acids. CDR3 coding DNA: TGCAGTGTGACAAACAGGAACACTGAAGCTTTCTTT. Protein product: CSVTNRNTEAFF.

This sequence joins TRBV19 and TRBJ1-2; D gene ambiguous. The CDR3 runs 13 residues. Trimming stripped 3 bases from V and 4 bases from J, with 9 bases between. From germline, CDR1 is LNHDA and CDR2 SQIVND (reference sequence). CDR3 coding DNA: TGTGCCAGTAGTATTCCCGGTTTCTATGGCTACACCTTC. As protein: CASSIPGFYGYTF.

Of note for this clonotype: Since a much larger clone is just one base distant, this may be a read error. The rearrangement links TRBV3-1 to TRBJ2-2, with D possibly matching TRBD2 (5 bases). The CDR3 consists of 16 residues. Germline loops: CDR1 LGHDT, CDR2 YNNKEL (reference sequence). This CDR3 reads CASSQLSGRVTGEPFF. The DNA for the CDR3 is TGTGCCAGCAGCCAACTTTCGGGCCGAGTCACCGGGGAGCCGTTTTTT. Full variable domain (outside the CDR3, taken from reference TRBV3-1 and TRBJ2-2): DTAVSQTPKYLVTQMGNDKSIKCEQNLGHDTMYWYKQDSKKFLKIMFSYNNKELIINETVPNRFSPKSPDKAHLNLHINSLELGDSAVYFCASSQLSGRVTGEPFFGEGSRLTVL.

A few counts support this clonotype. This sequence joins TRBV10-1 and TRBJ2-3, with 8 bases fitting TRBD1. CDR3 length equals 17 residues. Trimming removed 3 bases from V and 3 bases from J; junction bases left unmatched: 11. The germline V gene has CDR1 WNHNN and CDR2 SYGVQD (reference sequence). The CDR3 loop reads CASSDPRSGTGTDTQYF. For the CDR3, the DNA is TGCGCCAGCAGTGACCCTCGGTCAGGGACAGGAACAGATACGCAGTATTTT.

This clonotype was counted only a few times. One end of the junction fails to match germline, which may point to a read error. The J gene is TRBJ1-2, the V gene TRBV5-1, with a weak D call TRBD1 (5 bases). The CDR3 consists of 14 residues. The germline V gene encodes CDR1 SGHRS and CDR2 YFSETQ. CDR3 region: CAGSLATSGRGYTF. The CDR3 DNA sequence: TGCGCCGGCAGCTTGGCCACGTCGGGGCGTGGCTACACCTTC.

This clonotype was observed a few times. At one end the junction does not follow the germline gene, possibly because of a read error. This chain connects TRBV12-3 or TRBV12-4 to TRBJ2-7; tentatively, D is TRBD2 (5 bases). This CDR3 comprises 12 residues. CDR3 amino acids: CASTGMRVNRCF. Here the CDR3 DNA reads TGTGCCAGCACCGGCATGAGGGTCAATCGGTGCTTC.

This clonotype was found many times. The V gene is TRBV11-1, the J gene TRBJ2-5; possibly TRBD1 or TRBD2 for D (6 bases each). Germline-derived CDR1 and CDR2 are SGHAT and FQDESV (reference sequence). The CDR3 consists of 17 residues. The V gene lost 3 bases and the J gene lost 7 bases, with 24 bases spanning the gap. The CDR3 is CASSFLRGRGEEGTQYF. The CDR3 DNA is TGTGCCAGCAGCTTCTTACGGGGGCGCGGCGAAGAGGGGACCCAGTACTTC.

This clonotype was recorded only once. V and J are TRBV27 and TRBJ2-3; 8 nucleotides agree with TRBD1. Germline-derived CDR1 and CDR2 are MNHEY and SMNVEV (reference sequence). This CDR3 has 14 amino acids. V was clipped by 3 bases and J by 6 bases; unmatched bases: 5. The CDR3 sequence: CASSFDRGFDTQYF. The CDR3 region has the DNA TGTGCCAGCAGTTTCGACAGGGGATTTGATACGCAGTATTTT.

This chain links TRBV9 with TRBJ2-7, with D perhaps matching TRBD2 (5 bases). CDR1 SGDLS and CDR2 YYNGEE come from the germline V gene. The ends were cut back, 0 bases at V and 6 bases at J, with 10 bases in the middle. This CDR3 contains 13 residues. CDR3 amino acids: CASSVGLASEQYF. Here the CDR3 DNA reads TGTGCCAGCAGCGTAGGCCTAGCTTCCGAGCAGTACTTC.

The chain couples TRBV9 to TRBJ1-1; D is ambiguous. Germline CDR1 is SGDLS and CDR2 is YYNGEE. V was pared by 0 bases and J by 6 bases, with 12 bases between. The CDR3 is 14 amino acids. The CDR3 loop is CASSVGTVLSEAFF. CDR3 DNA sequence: TGTGCCAGCAGCGTAGGAACAGTTCTTTCTGAAGCTTTCTTT.

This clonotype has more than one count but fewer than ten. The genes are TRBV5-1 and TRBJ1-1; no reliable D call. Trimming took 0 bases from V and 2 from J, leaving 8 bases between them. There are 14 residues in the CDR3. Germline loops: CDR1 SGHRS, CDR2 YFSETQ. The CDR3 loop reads CASSLVQSNTEAFF. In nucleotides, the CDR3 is TGCGCCAGCAGCTTGGTTCAGTCCAACACTGAAGCTTTCTTT.

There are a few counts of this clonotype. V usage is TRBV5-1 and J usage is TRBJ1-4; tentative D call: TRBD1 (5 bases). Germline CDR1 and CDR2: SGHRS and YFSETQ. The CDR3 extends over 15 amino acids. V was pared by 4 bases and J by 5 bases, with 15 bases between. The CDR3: CASSQGTTPNEKLFF. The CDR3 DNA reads TGCGCCAGCAGCCAAGGGACGACCCCGAATGAAAAACTGTTTTTT. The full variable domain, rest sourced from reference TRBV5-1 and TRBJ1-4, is KAGVTQTPRYLIKTRGQQVTLSCSPISGHRSVSWYQQTPGQGLQFLFEYFSETQRNKGNFPGRFSGRQFSNSRSEMNVSTLELGDSALYLCASSQGTTPNEKLFFGSGTQLSVL.

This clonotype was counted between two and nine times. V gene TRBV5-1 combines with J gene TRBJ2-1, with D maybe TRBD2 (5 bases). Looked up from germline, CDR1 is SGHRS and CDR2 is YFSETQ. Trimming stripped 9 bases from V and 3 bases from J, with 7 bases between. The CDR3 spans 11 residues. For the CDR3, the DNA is TGCGCCACCCGGGACTACAATGAGCAGTTCTTC. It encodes CATRDYNEQFF.

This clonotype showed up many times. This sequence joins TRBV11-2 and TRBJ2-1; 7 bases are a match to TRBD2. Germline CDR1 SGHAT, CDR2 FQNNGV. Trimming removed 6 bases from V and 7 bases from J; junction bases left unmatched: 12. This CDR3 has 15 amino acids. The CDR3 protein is CASSFGGGNRNEQFF. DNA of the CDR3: TGTGCCAGCAGTTTTGGGGGGGGTAATCGAAATGAGCAGTTCTTC.

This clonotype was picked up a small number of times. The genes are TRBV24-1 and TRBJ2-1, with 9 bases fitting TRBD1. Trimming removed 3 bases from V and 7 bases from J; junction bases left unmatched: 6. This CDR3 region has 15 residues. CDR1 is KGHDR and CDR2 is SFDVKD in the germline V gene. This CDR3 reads CATSDPQQGANEQFF. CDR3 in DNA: TGTGCCACCAGTGATCCCCAACAGGGGGCTAATGAGCAGTTCTTC.

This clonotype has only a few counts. In nucleotides, the CDR3 is TGTGCCAGCAGCTTTCAGGGAGTTGGTGAAAAACTGTTTTTT. Residues: CASSFQGVGEKLFF. This sequence joins TRBV3-1 and TRBJ1-4; the D gene is possibly TRBD1 (5 bases). The CDR3 totals 14 residues. CDR1 and CDR2 from the germline V gene are LGHDT and YNNKEL (reference sequence). V was clipped by 5 bases and J by 7 bases, with 14 bases between them.